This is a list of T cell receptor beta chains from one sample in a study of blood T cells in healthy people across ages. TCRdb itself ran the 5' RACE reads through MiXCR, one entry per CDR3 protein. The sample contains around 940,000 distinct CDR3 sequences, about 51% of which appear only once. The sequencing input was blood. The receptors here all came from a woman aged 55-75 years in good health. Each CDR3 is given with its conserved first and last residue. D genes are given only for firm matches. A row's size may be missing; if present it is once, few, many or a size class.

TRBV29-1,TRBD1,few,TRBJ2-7,CSAGQGAQYYEQYF,TGCAGCGCCGGACAGGGCGCCCAGTACTACGAGCAGTACTTC
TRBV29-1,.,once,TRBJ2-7,CSVSGASYEQYF,TGCAGCGTTAGTGGAGCTAGCTACGAGCAGTACTTC
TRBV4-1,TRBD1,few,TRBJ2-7,CASSQVTITGVTTYEQYF,TGCGCCAGCAGCCAAGTCACCATAACAGGGGTCACTACCTACGAGCAGTACTTC
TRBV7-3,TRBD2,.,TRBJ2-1,CASSLERDLKQFF,TGTGCCAGCAGCCTCGAGCGGGATTTAAAGCAGTTCTTC
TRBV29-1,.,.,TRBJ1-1,CSVDGGSTEAFF,TGCAGCGTTGACGGGGGTAGTACTGAAGCTTTCTTT
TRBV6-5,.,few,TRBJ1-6,CASSTWTVNSPLHF,TGTGCCAGCAGTACCTGGACAGTCAATTCACCCCTCCACTTT
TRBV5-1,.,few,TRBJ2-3,CASSFPWTSTDTQYF,TGCGCCAGCAGCTTTCCGTGGACTAGCACAGATACGCAGTATTTT
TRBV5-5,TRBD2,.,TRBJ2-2,CASSPNAGTRRTGELFF,TGTGCCAGCAGCCCCAATGCCGGGACTAGACGCACCGGGGAGCTGTTTTTT
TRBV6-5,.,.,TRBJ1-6,CASSYSQGNNSPLHF,TGTGCCAGCAGTTACTCGCAGGGGAATAATTCACCCCTCCACTTT
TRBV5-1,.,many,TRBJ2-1,CASSVGITSAGGARNEQFF,TGCGCCAGCAGCGTAGGTATCACTTCCGCAGGAGGGGCGCGCAATGAGCAGTTCTTC
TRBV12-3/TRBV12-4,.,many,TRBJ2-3,CASSPSGWGASDTQYF,TGTGCCAGCAGCCCATCAGGGTGGGGCGCGTCAGATACGCAGTATTTT
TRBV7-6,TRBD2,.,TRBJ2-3,CASSLVGGRSTETQYF,TGTGCCAGCAGCTTAGTAGGCGGGAGGTCGACAGAGACGCAGTATTTT
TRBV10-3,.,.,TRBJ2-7,CAISEPLGGLSYEQYF,TGTGCCATCAGTGAGCCCCTGGGTGGCCTCTCTTACGAGCAGTACTTC
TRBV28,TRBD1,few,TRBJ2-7,CASRRTPRTGASYEQYF,TGTGCCAGCAGACGCACACCCCGGACAGGGGCCTCCTACGAGCAGTACTTC
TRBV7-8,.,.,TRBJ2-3,CASSAGIRRTDTQYF,TGTGCCAGCAGCGCCGGGATCCGGAGGACAGATACGCAGTATTTT
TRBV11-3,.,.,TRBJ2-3,CASSPKSTDTQYF,TGTGCCAGCAGCCCAAAGAGCACAGATACGCAGTATTTT
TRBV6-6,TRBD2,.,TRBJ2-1,CASSPPSPSGIGNEQFF,TGTGCCAGCAGTCCCCCAAGTCCGAGCGGGATAGGCAATGAGCAGTTCTTC
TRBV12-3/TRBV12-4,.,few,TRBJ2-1,CASSLARDTNQFF,TGTGCCAGCAGTTTAGCTCGGGACACCAACCAGTTCTTC
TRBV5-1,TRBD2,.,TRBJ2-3,CASSRSGRATDTQYF,TGCGCCAGCAGCAGGAGCGGGAGGGCGACAGATACGCAGTATTTT
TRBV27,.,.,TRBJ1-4,CASGRGVFVTNEKLFF,TGTGCCAGCGGAAGGGGGGTGTTCGTAACTAATGAAAAACTGTTTTTT
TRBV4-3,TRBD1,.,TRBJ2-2,CASSHDRVAVELFF,TGCGCCAGCAGCCACGACAGGGTTGCAGTGGAGCTGTTTTTT
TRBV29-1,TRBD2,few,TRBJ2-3,CSVPTGDWTSGSEEGTDTQYF,TGCAGCGTTCCGACAGGGGACTGGACTAGCGGGAGTGAGGAGGGCACAGATACGCAGTATTTT
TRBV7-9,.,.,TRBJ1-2,CASSELEGVGYTF,TGTGCCAGCAGCGAGTTGGAGGGGGTCGGCTACACCTTC
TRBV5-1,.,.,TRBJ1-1,CASSLGEGEAFF,TGCGCCAGCAGCTTGGGGGAGGGTGAAGCTTTCTTT
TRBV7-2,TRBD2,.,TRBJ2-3,CASSVRDYSDTQYF,TGTGCCAGCAGCGTCCGGGACTACTCAGATACGCAGTATTTT
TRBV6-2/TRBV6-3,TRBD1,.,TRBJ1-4,CASSYGQGTEKLFF,TGTGCCAGCAGTTACGGACAGGGGACGGAAAAACTGTTTTTT
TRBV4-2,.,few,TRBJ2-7,CASSPGLRGAATYEQYF,TGTGCCAGCAGCCCCGGACTAAGAGGGGCTGCGACCTACGAGCAGTACTTC
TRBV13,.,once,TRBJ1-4,CASSLERAAANEKLFF,TGTGCCAGCAGCTTAGAGAGGGCAGCAGCTAATGAAAAACTGTTTTTT
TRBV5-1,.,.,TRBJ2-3,CASSLGTATPDTQYF,TGCGCCAGCAGCTTGGGGACCGCAACGCCCGATACGCAGTATTTT
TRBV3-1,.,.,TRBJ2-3,CASSQEITLDPSTDTQYF,TGTGCCAGCAGCCAAGAAATCACTCTAGACCCTAGCACAGATACGCAGTATTTT
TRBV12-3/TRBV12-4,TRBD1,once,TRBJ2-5,CASSLDRVEGETQYF,TGTGCCAGCAGTTTGGACAGGGTGGAAGGAGAGACCCAGTACTTC
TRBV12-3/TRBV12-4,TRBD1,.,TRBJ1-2,CASRKGAGAYGYTF,TGTGCCAGTAGGAAGGGGGCTGGGGCCTATGGCTACACCTTC
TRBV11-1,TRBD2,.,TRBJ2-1,CASSSRTGMQAGGRVPSYNEQFF,TGTGCCAGCAGCTCACGGACAGGCATGCAAGCGGGAGGGCGGGTTCCTTCCTACAATGAGCAGTTCTTC
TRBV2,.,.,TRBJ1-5,CASSEEGRNPLQRPRPQHF,TGTGCCAGCAGTGAGGAAGGCCGAAATCCTCTTCAACGGCCACGGCCCCAGCATTTT
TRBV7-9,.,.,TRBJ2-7,CASSFPRKGEQYF,TGTGCCAGCAGCTTCCCCCGGAAGGGCGAGCAGTACTTC
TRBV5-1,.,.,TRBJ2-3,CASSLVANQDTQYF,TGCGCCAGCAGCTTGGTTGCGAACCAAGATACGCAGTATTTT
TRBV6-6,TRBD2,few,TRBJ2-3,CASSYGVAGTYTDTQYF,TGTGCCAGCAGTTACGGGGTAGCGGGTACATACACAGATACGCAGTATTTT
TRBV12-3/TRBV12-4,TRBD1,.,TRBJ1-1,CASSAYNRGAFF,TGTGCCAGCAGTGCCTACAACAGGGGAGCTTTCTTT
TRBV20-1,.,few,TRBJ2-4,CSAAPIEGSNIQYF,TGCAGTGCGGCACCTATCGAGGGGTCAAACATTCAGTACTTC
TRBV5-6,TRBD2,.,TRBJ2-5,CASSFGLAGGKETQYF,TGTGCCAGCAGCTTTGGACTAGCGGGAGGTAAAGAGACCCAGTACTTC
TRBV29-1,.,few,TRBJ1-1,CSVERTGGTEAFF,TGCAGCGTTGAACGGACCGGGGGGACTGAAGCTTTCTTT
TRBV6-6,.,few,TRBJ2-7,CASSPPSSGSYEQYF,TGTGCCAGCAGTCCCCCGTCATCGGGATCCTACGAGCAGTACTTC
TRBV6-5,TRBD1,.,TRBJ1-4,CASRNRGLYEKLFF,TGTGCCAGCAGGAACAGGGGGCTATATGAAAAACTGTTTTTT
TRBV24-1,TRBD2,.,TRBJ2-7,CATSDPREREFYEQYF,TGTGCCACCAGTGATCCGCGTGAGCGGGAGTTCTACGAGCAGTACTTC
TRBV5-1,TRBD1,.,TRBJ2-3,CASSLDTDRGQSTDTQYF,TGCGCCAGCAGCTTAGATACAGACAGGGGGCAGAGCACAGATACGCAGTATTTT
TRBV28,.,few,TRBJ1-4,CASSPSAPTNEKLFF,TGTGCCAGCAGTCCGTCGGCCCCAACTAATGAAAAACTGTTTTTT
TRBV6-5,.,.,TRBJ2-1,CASSYFGLPPFF,TGTGCCAGCAGTTACTTCGGACTGCCTCCGTTCTTC
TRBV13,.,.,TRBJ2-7,CASSEDGSYEQYF,TGTGCCAGCAGCGAAGACGGTTCCTACGAGCAGTACTTC
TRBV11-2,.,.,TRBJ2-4,CASSLDPGGVQYF,TGTGCCAGCAGCTTAGATCCTGGAGGTGTGCAGTACTTC
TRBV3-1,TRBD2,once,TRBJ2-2,CASSQEELRGRVGELFF,TGTGCCAGCAGCCAAGAAGAATTGCGCGGGAGGGTCGGGGAGCTGTTTTTT
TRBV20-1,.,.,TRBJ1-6,CSAREGTQPYNSPLHF,TGCAGTGCTAGAGAAGGGACACAGCCATATAATTCACCCCTCCACTTT
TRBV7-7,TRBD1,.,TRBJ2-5,CASSPGTGYETQYF,TGTGCCAGCAGCCCCGGGACAGGCTACGAGACCCAGTACTTC
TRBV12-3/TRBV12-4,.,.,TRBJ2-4,CASSLGAGTKNIQYF,TGTGCCAGCAGTTTGGGGGCAGGAACCAAAAACATTCAGTACTTC
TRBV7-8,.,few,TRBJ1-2,CASSLEWEGYTF,TGTGCCAGCAGCTTAGAGTGGGAGGGCTACACCTTC
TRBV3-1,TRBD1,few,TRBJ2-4,CASSYNIGTGEKQYF,TGTGCCAGCAGCTACAACATCGGGACAGGGGAAAAGCAGTACTTC